What follows are 9 T cell receptor beta chains derived from one specimen sequenced in a study of shared clonotypes between healthy human individuals. Measured with immunoSEQ multiplex PCR; TCRdb has only the in-frame clones, and not every one. The sample lists about 680,000 clones, approximately 73% occurring once. Sequencing used memory CD4+ T cells sorted from blood. Subset defined: CD45RA-negative fraction. These receptors were obtained from a woman aged 25 to 45 in good health.

V gene TRBV7-9 combines with J gene TRBJ1-1; D call uncertain. V lost 5 bases and J 1 base, leaving 14 bases between the germline ends. The CDR3 is made up of 15 amino acids. From germline, CDR1 is SEHNR and CDR2 FQNEAQ (reference sequence). This CDR3 reads CASSQTALGNTEAFF. CDR3 nucleotide sequence: TGTGCCAGCAGCCAAACCGCCCTAGGGAACACTGAAGCTTTCTTT.

In its sample, this clone was seen many times. V gene TRBV19 combines with J gene TRBJ2-1; D is possibly TRBD1 (6 bases). From germline, CDR1 is LNHDA and CDR2 SQIVND (reference sequence). The CDR3 is 16 amino acids. V dropped 3 bases and J dropped 5 bases, with 17 bases sitting between them. This CDR3 is CASSIQGLAENNEQFF. In DNA form, the CDR3 reads TGTGCCAGTAGTATTCAGGGGCTAGCCGAAAACAATGAGCAGTTCTTC. The complete variable domain, with remaining parts taken from reference TRBV19 and TRBJ2-1, reads DGGITQSPKYLFRKEGQNVTLSCEQNLNHDAMYWYRQDPGQGLRLIYYSQIVNDFQKGDIAEGYSVSREKKESFPLTVTSAQKNPTAFYLCASSIQGLAENNEQFFGPGTRLTVL.

This clone was observed a handful of times. The chain employs TRBV7-8 and TRBJ2-7; D gene unclear. The ends were cut back, 1 base at V and 2 bases at J, with 15 bases in the middle. The length of the CDR3 is 16 residues. Germline CDR1 reads SGHVS; CDR2 reads FQNEAQ. The CDR3 DNA reads as TGTGCCAGCAGCTTAGTTTCGGCGCCGCGCACCTACGAGCAGTACTTC. Its protein is CASSLVSAPRTYEQYF.

This clone was counted ten times or more. The rearrangement links TRBV10-3 to TRBJ2-3; 9 bases align to TRBD2. J was trimmed by 0 bases and V by 9 bases; bases with no gene match: 7. The CDR3 consists of 15 residues. The germline gives CDR1 ENHRY, CDR2 SYGVKD. CDR3 protein: CAISSTSGSTDTQYF. The CDR3 DNA reads TGTGCCATATCTTCTACTAGCGGGAGCACAGATACGCAGTATTTT.

This clone appeared once. The CDR3 DNA reads TGTGCCAGCAAGGTCACTAGCGTGAACACCGGGGAGCTGTTTTTT. It yields the protein CASKVTSVNTGELFF. The chain employs TRBV27 and TRBJ2-2; TRBD2 aligns across 7 bases. The V and J ends lost 7 bases and 1 base, in that order; junction bases with no gene match: 6. CDR3 length: 15 amino acids. Germline CDR1 and CDR2: MNHEY and SMNVEV (reference sequence).

Only a few counts were recorded for this clone. The chain combines TRBV6-9 with TRBJ2-2; D could derive from TRBD1 or TRBD2 (5 bases each). The CDR3 length is 12 residues. The V gene lost 9 bases and the J gene lost 7 bases, with 12 bases spanning the gap. Germline-derived CDR1 and CDR2 are MNHGY and SVAAGI. CDR3 in amino acids: CASGLGDGELFF. In DNA, the CDR3 is TGTGCCAGTGGGCTGGGGGACGGGGAGCTGTTTTTT.

The V and J genes are TRBV11-3 and TRBJ2-1; 11 nucleotides match TRBD1. Germline CDR1 reads SGHNT; CDR2 reads YENEEA. V was clipped by 5 bases and J by 8 bases; unmatched bases: 5. The CDR3 is 14 residues long. The CDR3 coding sequence is TGTGCCAGCAGCCCCGGACAGGGGGCTTATGAGCAGTTCTTC. Translating gives CASSPGQGAYEQFF.

CDR3 sequence: CASWTSGYNEQFF. In DNA, the CDR3 is TGTGCCAGCTGGACTAGCGGGTACAATGAGCAGTTCTTC. J is TRBJ2-1 and V is TRBV5-8; 11 bases line up with TRBD2. J lost 4 bases, V lost 7 bases, and 1 base had no gene match. The CDR3 has 13 residues. The germline gives CDR1 SGHTS, CDR2 YDEGEE.

The chain uses TRBV20-1 and TRBJ2-5; D is perhaps TRBD2 (6 bases). The J call could be wrong; TRBJ2-7 is a better fit for the DNA end. CDR1 is DFQATT, CDR2 SNEGSKA, per germline (reference sequence). This CDR3 comprises 11 residues. Here the CDR3 reads CGGKGLHEQYF. The CDR3 DNA reads as TGCGGAGGGAAAGGGCTACACGAGCAGTACTTC.